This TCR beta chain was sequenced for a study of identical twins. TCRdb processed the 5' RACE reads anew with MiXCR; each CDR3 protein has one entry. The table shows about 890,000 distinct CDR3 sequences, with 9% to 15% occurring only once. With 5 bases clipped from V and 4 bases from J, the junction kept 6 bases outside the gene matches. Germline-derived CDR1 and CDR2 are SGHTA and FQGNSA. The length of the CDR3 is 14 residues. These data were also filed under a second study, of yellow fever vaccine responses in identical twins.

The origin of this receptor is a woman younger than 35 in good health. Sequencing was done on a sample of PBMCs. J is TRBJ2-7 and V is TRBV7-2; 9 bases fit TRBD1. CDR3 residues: CASSTRQGGYEQYV. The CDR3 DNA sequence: TGTGCCAGCAGCACCCGACAGGGGGGATACGAGCAGTACGTC.